This record looks at one T cell receptor (beta chain) sequence and its context. Its antigen remains unidentified. The CDR3 has 15 amino acids. CDR1 and CDR2 from the germline V gene are MDHEN and SYDVKM. This specimen comes from a study of T cells expressing NK-cell markers. Overall study: Source material for TCR beta repertoires consisted of sorted CD3+CD56+NKG2C+, CD3+CD56+NKG2C- and CD3+CD56-NKG2C+ T cells. Regarding the study as a whole: Over 5 donors carried dominant NKG2C+ clonotypes that made up roughly 1.0-8% of their CD8+ T cells. Expanded NKG2C+ T cell clones were not confirmed as HCMV-specific.

No DNA is given; TCRdb re-called the 5' RACE reads and lists each CDR3 protein once. Reported are 550,000 or so distinct CDR3 sequences; the ten largest clones contain approximately 3.6%. Sequenced sample: blood T cells: a sorted CD56 or NKG2C T cell subset, CD4+ or CD8+ T cells, or bulk PBMC T cells (not recorded which). The receptor's source is a man aged 18 to 35 in good health. V usage is TRBV28 and J usage is TRBJ2-7; TCRdb reports TRBD2, a call that lacks DNA to check it against. The CDR3 region is CASSIQTSQNLEQYF.